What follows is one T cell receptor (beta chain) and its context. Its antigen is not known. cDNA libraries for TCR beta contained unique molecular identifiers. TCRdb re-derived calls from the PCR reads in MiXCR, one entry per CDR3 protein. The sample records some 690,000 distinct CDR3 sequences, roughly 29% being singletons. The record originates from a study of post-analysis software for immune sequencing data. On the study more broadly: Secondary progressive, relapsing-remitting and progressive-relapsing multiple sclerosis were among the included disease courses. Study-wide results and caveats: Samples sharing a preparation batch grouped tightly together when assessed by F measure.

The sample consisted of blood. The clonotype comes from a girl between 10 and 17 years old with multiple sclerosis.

The CDR3 is CASSLGTEHNEQFF. Written as DNA, the CDR3 is TGTGCCAGCAGCTTAGGGACCGAACACAATGAGCAGTTCTTC. This chain connects TRBV7-2 to TRBJ2-1; D uncertain. CDR1 is SGHTA, CDR2 FQGNSA, per germline. The CDR3 has 14 amino acids. The V end was cut by 1 base, the J end by 5 bases, with 9 bases between.